This T cell receptor (beta chain) was documented in a study of T-cell memory formation after mild COVID-19. There are a few counts of this clonotype. Its antigen is undetermined. The CDR3 loop spans 15 amino acids. CDR1 MNHNY and CDR2 SVGAGI come from the germline V gene (reference sequence). TCRdb reprocessed the 5' RACE reads with MiXCR, giving one entry per CDR3 protein. The table includes fewer than 350,000 distinct CDR3 sequences, 14% detected once. The study's findings and limits: Clones which contracted sat mainly in CM and EM if CD4+, and in EMRA if CD8+.

The TCR sequence derives from a man between 18 and 35 years old who had mild COVID-19 (a few samples of this study predate the infection). Cell type and time point are not known. V usage is TRBV6-6 and J usage is TRBJ2-3; 7 bases fit TRBD1. Sequencing input: PBMCs or a T cell subset sorted from them (not recorded which). CDR3 sequence: CAVGKGQEPTDTQYF. CDR3 DNA sequence: TGTGCAGTGGGGAAAGGACAGGAACCCACAGATACGCAGTATTTT.